A selection of T cell receptor beta chains follows, all from one sample in a study of human T cells and chemical hapten exposure. From the RACE reads, TCRdb called clonotypes with MiXCR, one entry per CDR3 protein. The sample carries some 180,000 distinct CDR3 sequences, about a fifth recorded once. The specimen was whole blood, collected in connection with sensitization to the hapten diphenylcyclopropenone (DPC). Source of these receptors: a woman aged 50 to 60 with alopecia areata. Some clones in this sample may be carry-over from other donors' samples. CDR3s include the opening cysteine and the closing phenylalanine or tryptophan. Each record gives: D gene, CDR3 length, V gene, clone size, J gene, CDR3 protein, CDR3 DNA. A D gene is named only where the DNA matches it firmly. The listing skips clone size in some rows; elsewhere it reads once, few, many or a size class.

d_call: NA; cdr3_length: 14; v_call: TRBV20-1; clone_size: NA; j_call: TRBJ2-3; cdr3_aa: CSASEHRFTDTQYF; cdr3_nt: TGCAGTGCTAGTGAGCACAGATTCACAGATACGCAGTATTTT
d_call: NA; cdr3_length: 15; v_call: TRBV7-6; clone_size: many; j_call: TRBJ2-1; cdr3_aa: CASRDKVGINNEQFF; cdr3_nt: TGTGCCTCCAGGGACAAGGTGGGGATAAACAATGAGCAGTTCTTC
d_call: NA; cdr3_length: 15; v_call: TRBV7-8; clone_size: few; j_call: TRBJ2-7; cdr3_aa: CASSLEQGLSYEQYF; cdr3_nt: TGTGCCAGCAGCTTAGAACAGGGCCTCTCCTACGAGCAGTACTTC
d_call: NA; cdr3_length: 13; v_call: TRBV7-6; clone_size: few; j_call: TRBJ1-2; cdr3_aa: CASSEVPGSGYTF; cdr3_nt: TGTGCCAGCAGCGAAGTACCAGGGAGCGGCTACACCTTC
d_call: NA; cdr3_length: 18; v_call: TRBV6-2/TRBV6-3; clone_size: NA; j_call: TRBJ2-6; cdr3_aa: CASSYRRGPLSGANVLTF; cdr3_nt: TGTGCCAGCAGTTACAGGAGGGGCCCGCTCTCTGGGGCCAACGTCCTGACTTTC
d_call: NA; cdr3_length: 15; v_call: TRBV29-1; clone_size: few; j_call: TRBJ2-7; cdr3_aa: CSVDGEDRKRYEQYF; cdr3_nt: TGCAGCGTTGACGGGGAGGACAGGAAACGCTACGAGCAGTACTTC
d_call: NA; cdr3_length: 14; v_call: TRBV24-1; clone_size: NA; j_call: TRBJ2-5; cdr3_aa: CATSDSRTTETQYF; cdr3_nt: TGTGCCACCAGTGATTCTAGGACGACTGAGACCCAGTACTTC
d_call: NA; cdr3_length: 15; v_call: TRBV2; clone_size: few; j_call: TRBJ2-7; cdr3_aa: CASSEALDMGFEQYF; cdr3_nt: TGTGCCAGCAGTGAAGCGCTTGATATGGGTTTCGAGCAGTACTTC
d_call: TRBD2; cdr3_length: 16; v_call: TRBV5-1; clone_size: few; j_call: TRBJ2-1; cdr3_aa: CASRDPGGSSYNEQFF; cdr3_nt: TGCGCCAGCAGAGACCCGGGAGGCAGCTCCTACAATGAGCAGTTCTTC
d_call: TRBD2; cdr3_length: 14; v_call: TRBV10-3; clone_size: few; j_call: TRBJ2-1; cdr3_aa: CAISGAGVGNEQFF; cdr3_nt: TGTGCCATCAGTGGGGCGGGAGTGGGCAATGAGCAGTTCTTC
d_call: TRBD2; cdr3_length: 18; v_call: TRBV10-3; clone_size: NA; j_call: TRBJ2-2; cdr3_aa: CAISESASGRMNTGELFF; cdr3_nt: TGTGCCATCAGTGAGTCAGCTAGCGGGAGGATGAACACCGGGGAGCTGTTTTTT